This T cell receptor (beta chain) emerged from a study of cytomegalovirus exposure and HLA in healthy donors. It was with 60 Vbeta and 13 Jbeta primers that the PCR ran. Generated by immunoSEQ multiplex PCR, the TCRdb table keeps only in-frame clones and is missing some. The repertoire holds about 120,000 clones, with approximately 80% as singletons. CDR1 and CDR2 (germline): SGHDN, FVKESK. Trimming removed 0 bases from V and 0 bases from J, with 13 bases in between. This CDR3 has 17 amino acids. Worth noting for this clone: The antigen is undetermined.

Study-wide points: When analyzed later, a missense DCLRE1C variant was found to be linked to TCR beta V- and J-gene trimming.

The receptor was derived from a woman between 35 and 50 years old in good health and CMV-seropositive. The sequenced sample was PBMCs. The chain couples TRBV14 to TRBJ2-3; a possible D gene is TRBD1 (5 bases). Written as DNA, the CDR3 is TGTGCCAGCAGCCAAGATCAGGGCACTCCTAGCACAGATACGCAGTATTTT. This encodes CASSQDQGTPSTDTQYF.